The clone carrying this T cell receptor beta chain was found many times. The repertoire was sequenced with immunoSEQ multiplex PCR; TCRdb's copy has only in-frame clones and lacks some. Of approximately 210,000 clones detected, around 80% appear once; the ten largest clones hold 17%. CDR1 and CDR2 (germline): SGHTA, FQGNSA. This CDR3 is 15 amino acids long. V was cut by 1 base and J by 3 bases, with 12 bases left in between. The data are from a study of blood T cell repertoires in COVID-19. The sequence was obtained from a woman aged 50 to 65 with acute COVID-19. Sequencing used PBMCs or T cells enriched from blood (not recorded which). V and J are TRBV7-2 and TRBJ1-2, with D unclear. The CDR3: CASSLDSARDYGYTF. The CDR3 DNA is TGTGCCAGCAGCTTAGATTCCGCGCGGGACTATGGCTACACCTTC.